This is a list of T cell receptor beta chains from one sample in a study of T-cell memory formation after mild COVID-19. TCRdb redid the calling of the 5' RACE reads with MiXCR, one entry per CDR3 protein. The table lists 120,000 or so distinct CDR3 sequences, roughly 6% of them singletons. Input material: PBMCs or a T cell subset sorted from them (not recorded which). The source is an adult woman who had mild COVID-19 (a few samples of this study predate the infection). Cell type and time point are not known. The CDR3 runs from the conserved cysteine through the conserved F or W. A D gene is named only where the DNA matches it firmly. Clone sizes are given selectively: once, few, many, or a class where the clone is expanded.

V	D	J	size	DNA	CDR3
TRBV24-1	TRBD2	TRBJ2-2	few	TGTGCCACCAGTGATCAAATAGCGGGAGCGGTCGGGGAGCTGTTTTTT	CATSDQIAGAVGELFF
TRBV2	NA	TRBJ2-3	few	TGTGCCAGCAGGCCTTACCCGGGATCAGGGCAAGATACGCAGTATTTT	CASRPYPGSGQDTQYF
TRBV19	NA	TRBJ1-1	NA	TGTGCCAGTAGTATTCTTGGGAATTGGGAAGCTTTCTTT	CASSILGNWEAFF
TRBV12-3/TRBV12-4	NA	TRBJ2-1	few	TGTGCCAGCAGATCAACGTCCGACGCCAGCTCCTACAATGAGCAGTTCTTC	CASRSTSDASSYNEQFF
TRBV25-1	NA	TRBJ2-7	many	TGTGCCAGCAGTGAACCCCGGAGGGGGGAGCAGTACTTC	CASSEPRRGEQYF
TRBV10-3	NA	TRBJ2-7	many	TGTGCCGCGAGCGAGAGGGAGGGGGGTCCCTACGAGCAGTACTTC	CAASEREGGPYEQYF
TRBV4-2	NA	TRBJ2-1	NA	TGTGCCAGCAGCCAAGATGCGGGCTCCTACAATGAGCAGTTCTTC	CASSQDAGSYNEQFF
TRBV5-6	TRBD1	TRBJ1-1	few	TGTGCCAGCAAGAAGGGACAGGTGAACACTGAAGCTTTCTTT	CASKKGQVNTEAFF
TRBV7-6	NA	TRBJ2-2	few	TGTGCCAGCAGCTCGACTGGGGGAAACACCGGGGAGCTGTTTTTT	CASSSTGGNTGELFF
TRBV7-6	TRBD1	TRBJ1-4	NA	TGTGCCAGCAGCCCCTCCGGGACAGGGGGCGCGGGTGAAAAACTGTTTTTT	CASSPSGTGGAGEKLFF
TRBV7-2	NA	TRBJ1-1	many	TGTGCCAGCAGCCCGACCGGACAGAAGAACACTGAAGCTTTCTTT	CASSPTGQKNTEAFF
TRBV6-1	TRBD1	TRBJ2-7	many	TGTGCCAGCAGCGAACGGGACAGTCTGTACGAGCAGTACTTC	CASSERDSLYEQYF
TRBV7-2	NA	TRBJ1-1	few	TGTGCCAGCAGCTTGGGGGTCCTGACTGAAGCTTTCTTT	CASSLGVLTEAFF
TRBV12-3/TRBV12-4	NA	TRBJ1-1	NA	TGTGCCAGCAGTTTAGGAGGTGGTCGGCCGTCAGGGGACACTGAAGCTTTCTTT	CASSLGGGRPSGDTEAFF
TRBV12-3/TRBV12-4	NA	TRBJ1-2	NA	TGTGCCAGCAGTTTCCGGCCGTCGGGGGGCAAGAACTATGGCTACACCTTC	CASSFRPSGGKNYGYTF
TRBV19	TRBD1	TRBJ1-5	NA	TGTGCCAGTAGTACCGGGACAGGGCGCAATCAGCCCCAGCATTTT	CASSTGTGRNQPQHF
TRBV11-3	TRBD2	TRBJ2-7	NA	TGTGCCAGCAGCTCGACTAGCGGGAGGGCCACCGAGCAGTACTTC	CASSSTSGRATEQYF
TRBV20-1	NA	TRBJ2-3	NA	TGCAGTGCTAGAGATATTGCTAGGATGATAACGCAGTATTTT	CSARDIARMITQYF
TRBV6-2/TRBV6-3	NA	TRBJ1-2	NA	TGTGCCAGCAAGCTAGTGACAGCGCATGGCTACACCTTC	CASKLVTAHGYTF
TRBV7-6	TRBD1	TRBJ2-2	NA	TGTGCCAGCAGCCCACGGACAGGGGGAGGCACCGGGGAGCTGTTTTTT	CASSPRTGGGTGELFF
TRBV6-1	NA	TRBJ2-1	many	TGTGCCAGCAGTGAAGTGATGACATCGGTTGATGAGCAGTTCTTC	CASSEVMTSVDEQFF
TRBV20-1	NA	TRBJ1-2	many	TGCAGTGCCCCGGTCCGGGCAACAGGAGCGTGGGGCTACACCTTC	CSAPVRATGAWGYTF
TRBV4-1	TRBD1	TRBJ2-5	few	TGCGCCAGCAGCCCCCGGGACAGCCAAGAGACCCAGTACTTC	CASSPRDSQETQYF
TRBV2	TRBD2	TRBJ2-2	few	TGTGCCAGCAGTGGGCTACCGGGACTAGCGGGAGCCGGGGAGCTGTTTTTT	CASSGLPGLAGAGELFF
TRBV30	NA	TRBJ2-7	few	TGTGCCTGGAGTGTATCGCCCTACGAGCAGTACTTC	CAWSVSPYEQYF
TRBV7-8	NA	TRBJ1-2	NA	TGTGCCAGCAGCTCTGGACAGAACTATGGCTACACCTTC	CASSSGQNYGYTF
TRBV9	NA	TRBJ2-2	few	TGTGCCAGCAGCGTCGAAGCGGCGAACACCGGGGAGCTGTTTTTT	CASSVEAANTGELFF
TRBV23-1	TRBD1	TRBJ2-1	few	TGCGCCAGCACTCAAATTCACCATCCCAGGGGGATATCCTACAATGAGCAGTTCTTC	CASTQIHHPRGISYNEQFF